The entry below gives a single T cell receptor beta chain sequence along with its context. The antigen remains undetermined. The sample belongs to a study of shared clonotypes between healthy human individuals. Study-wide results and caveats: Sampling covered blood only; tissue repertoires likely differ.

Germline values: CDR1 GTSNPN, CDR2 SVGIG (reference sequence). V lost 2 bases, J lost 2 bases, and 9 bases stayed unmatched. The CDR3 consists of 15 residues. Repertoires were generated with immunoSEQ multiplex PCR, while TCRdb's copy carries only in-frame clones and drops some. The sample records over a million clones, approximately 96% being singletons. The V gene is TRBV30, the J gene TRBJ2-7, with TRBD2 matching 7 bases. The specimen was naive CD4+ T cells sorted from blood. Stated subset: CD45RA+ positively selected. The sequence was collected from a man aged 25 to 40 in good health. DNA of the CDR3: TGTGCCTGGAGTCACCGGGCTAGCGGCACCTACGAGCAGTACTTC. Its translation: CAWSHRASGTYEQYF.